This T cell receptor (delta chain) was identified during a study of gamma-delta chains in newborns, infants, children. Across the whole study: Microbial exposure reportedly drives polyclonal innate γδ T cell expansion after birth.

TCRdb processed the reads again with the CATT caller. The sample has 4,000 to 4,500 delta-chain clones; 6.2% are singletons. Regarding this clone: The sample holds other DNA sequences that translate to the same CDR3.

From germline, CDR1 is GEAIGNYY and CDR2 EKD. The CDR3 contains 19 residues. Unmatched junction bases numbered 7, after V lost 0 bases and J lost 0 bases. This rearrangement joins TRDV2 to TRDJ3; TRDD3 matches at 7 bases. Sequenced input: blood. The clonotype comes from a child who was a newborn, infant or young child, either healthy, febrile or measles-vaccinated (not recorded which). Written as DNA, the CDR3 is TGTGCCTGTGACACCGTGGGGGACACTAGCTCCTGGGACACCCGACAGATGTTTTTC. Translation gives CACDTVGDTSSWDTRQMFF.